These 12 T cell receptor beta chains came from one sample sequenced in a study of cytotoxic CD8 clonotypes in ibrutinib-treated CLL. Assay used: immunoSEQ multiplex PCR; TCRdb lists only in-frame clones, some missing. The sample records some 300,000 clones, about 80% being singletons. The material was PBMCs, obtained before ibrutinib treatment. The receptors stem from a human donor with chronic lymphocytic leukemia.

CDR3 bases: TGCAGCGTGGGACAGGAGGGCGGGACGCAGTATTTT. Protein sequence: CSVGQEGGTQYF. J is TRBJ2-3 and V is TRBV29-1, with 8 bases that match TRBD1. This CDR3 contains 12 residues. V shed 6 bases and J 9 bases; nucleotides not matched to a gene: 8. Germline V gene data show CDR1 as SQVTM and CDR2 as ANQGSEA.

The chain recombines TRBV14 with TRBJ2-1; 8 bases fit TRBD2. Germline values: CDR1 SGHDN, CDR2 FVKESK. The V gene end was trimmed by 1 base and the J gene end by 3 bases; junction bases not matched to a gene: 8. The CDR3 has 17 amino acids. Written as DNA, the CDR3 is TGTGCCAGCAGCCAAGTAAAAGCGGGAGTTGACTACAATGAGCAGTTCTTC. Protein sequence: CASSQVKAGVDYNEQFF.

The rearrangement joins TRBV5-5 to TRBJ2-7; D gene unclear. V lost 4 bases and J 3 bases, leaving 14 bases between the germline ends. The CDR3 sequence is 14 residues long. Germline lookup yields CDR1 SGHKS and CDR2 YYEKEE (reference sequence). The chain's CDR3 is CASSGTVLLYEQYF. As DNA, the CDR3 is TGTGCCAGCAGCGGCACAGTGCTACTCTACGAGCAGTACTTC.

The gene calls are TRBV18 and TRBJ2-1; 9 positions agree with TRBD2. The CDR3 covers 16 residues. Trimming cost V 6 bases and J 9 bases; bases outside gene matches: 15. Germline values: CDR1 KGHSH, CDR2 LQKENI. The CDR3 DNA reads as TGTGCCAGCTCGCCCAATTTTAGCGGGAGTGGGGGTGAGCAGTTCTTC. Protein sequence: CASSPNFSGSGGEQFF.

The V gene is TRBV27, the J gene TRBJ1-3; 9 positions match TRBD1. The V gene's germline CDR1 is MNHEY and CDR2 SMNVEV (reference sequence). V gave up 5 bases and J gave up 3 bases; unmatched junction bases: 5. This CDR3 is built from 15 residues. As DNA, the CDR3 is TGTGCCAGCAGTCTCGGGACAGGGCGTGGAAACACCATATATTTT. Protein sequence: CASSLGTGRGNTIYF.

The gene calls are TRBV30 and TRBJ2-7, with 16 bases aligning to TRBD2. Germline V gene sequence: CDR1 GTSNPN, CDR2 SVGIG (reference sequence). This CDR3 region has 17 residues. The ends lost 3 bases at V and 2 bases at J; junction bases unmatched: 7. The CDR3 DNA reads TGTGCCTGGAGCGGGACTAGCGGGAGGGGGAGGGCCTACGAGCAGTACTTC. This encodes CAWSGTSGRGRAYEQYF.

The chain recombines TRBV11-2 with TRBJ2-3; 7 nucleotides match TRBD2. Germline V gives CDR1 SGHAT, CDR2 FQNNGV. The CDR3 has 15 residues. J gave up 2 bases and V 4 bases, and 6 bases lay outside the gene matches. The DNA for the CDR3 is TGTGCCAGCAGCTATGGGACTATCGACACAGATACGCAGTATTTT. This gives the protein CASSYGTIDTDTQYF.

The chain recombines TRBV7-3 with TRBJ2-3, with 8 bases lining up with TRBD1. The CDR3 extends over 13 amino acids. CDR1 and CDR2 (germline): SGHTA, FQGTGA. Trimming took 3 bases from V and 5 from J; bases not matched to a gene: 1. CDR3 in DNA: TGTGCCAGCAGCTTGGGGACAGGAGATACGCAGTATTTT. Translation gives CASSLGTGDTQYF. The full variable domain, completed using reference TRBV7-3 and TRBJ2-3, is GAGVSQTPSNKVTEKGKYVELRCDPISGHTALYWYRQSLGQGPEFLIYFQGTGAADDSGLPNDRFFAVRPEGSVSTLKIQRTERGDSAVYLCASSLGTGDTQYFGPGTRLTVL.

The chain links TRBV5-8 to TRBJ2-7; D uncertain. CDR1 and CDR2 (germline): SGHTS, YDEGEE. Trimming left V 0 bases short and J 0 bases short, with 7 bases between. This CDR3 is built from 14 residues. The CDR3 is CASSLAIFSYEQYF. The CDR3 coding sequence is TGTGCCAGCAGCTTGGCAATCTTCTCCTACGAGCAGTACTTC.

This clone was counted between two and nine times. Other DNA sequences from this sample encode an identical CDR3 as well. The rearrangement joins TRBV5-6 to TRBJ2-7, with D uncertain. V gave up 3 bases and J gave up 0 bases, with 4 bases separating them. CDR3 length: 12 residues. CDR1 is SGHDT and CDR2 is YYEEEE in the germline V gene. CDR3 sequence: CASSSSSYEQYF. CDR3 DNA sequence: TGTGCCAGCAGCTCGAGCTCCTACGAGCAGTACTTC.

The J gene is TRBJ1-2, the V gene TRBV15; D possibly corresponds to TRBD1 (5 bases). Germline V gene data show CDR1 as LNHNV and CDR2 as YYDKDF (reference sequence). Trimming took off 0 bases at V and 7 bases at J, with 21 bases between the two ends. This CDR3 spans 17 amino acids. The CDR3 loop reads CATSREPGTFLGGGYTF. The DNA for the CDR3 is TGTGCCACCAGCAGAGAGCCAGGGACTTTCCTGGGGGGTGGCTACACCTTC.

The chain combines TRBV5-1 with TRBJ1-2; TRBD1 agrees at 9 bases. The trim removed 7 bases at V and 3 bases at J, leaving 10 bases unmatched. The CDR3 contains 15 residues. Per the germline V gene, CDR1 is SGHRS and CDR2 is YFSETQ. CDR3 sequence reads: CASASTGGQDYGYTF. CDR3 sequence (DNA): TGCGCCAGCGCTTCAACAGGGGGCCAGGACTATGGCTACACCTTC.